A single sample gave rise to the 24 T cell receptor beta chains below, sequenced in a study of T cells in Graves' hyperthyroidism and ophthalmopathy. The TCR beta CDR3 regions underwent amplification using RNA transcripts as the source. During a first-round RT-PCR of the TCR CDR3, the HTBI primer set was used. TCRdb re-called the multiplex PCR reads through MiXCR, storing one row per CDR3 protein. The sample holds around 360,000 distinct CDR3 sequences, approximately 14% seen once. The sequencing sample was made of blood. Every receptor here comes from a woman aged 55-70 years with Graves' ophthalmopathy.

A remark on this clonotype: A much larger clone differs from this one at a single base, so this may be a read error. The chain recombines TRBV28 with TRBJ2-7; tentatively, D is TRBD2 (6 bases). The germline V gene has CDR1 MDHEN and CDR2 SYDVKM. V lost 3 bases and J 2 bases, leaving 14 bases between the germline ends. This CDR3 comprises 15 residues. The CDR3 here is CASSLGGPPPYEQYF. As DNA, the CDR3 is TGTGCCAGCAGTTTGGGAGGTCCACCCCCCTACGAGCAGTACTTC.

This clonotype was detected ten times or more. The chain combines TRBV2 with TRBJ2-1; possible D gene TRBD1, 6 bases. The V and J ends lost 3 bases and 5 bases respectively, with 11 bases between them. Germline CDR1 is SNHLY and CDR2 is FYNNEI. CDR3 size: 14 residues. The CDR3 protein is CASSEGRGDNEQFF. The DNA for the CDR3 is TGTGCCAGCAGTGAGGGCAGGGGAGACAATGAGCAGTTCTTC.

This clonotype was counted between two and nine times. The rearrangement joins TRBV13 to TRBJ1-6; D not resolved. Looked up from germline, CDR1 is PRHDT and CDR2 is FYEKMQ (reference sequence). Between the trimmed V and J ends, which lost 2 bases and 3 bases, there was a span of 5 bases. There are 14 residues in the CDR3. CDR3 DNA: TGTGCCAGCAGCTTAAGCCTCTATAATTCACCCCTCCACTTT. It is translated as CASSLSLYNSPLHF.

This rearrangement joins TRBV7-6 to TRBJ2-5; D is ambiguous. With 4 bases removed from V and 5 bases from J, the gap between germline ends came to 8 bases. The germline V gene has CDR1 SGHVS and CDR2 FNYEAQ. The CDR3 runs to 12 residues. The DNA for the CDR3 is TGTGCCAGCAGCTCGGTCCGGGAGACCCAGTACTTC. It translates to CASSSVRETQYF.

Note on this clonotype: This may stem from a read error, because a much larger clone lies one nucleotide away. The chain uses TRBV12-3 or TRBV12-4 and TRBJ2-1; D is unclear. The V gene lost 7 bases and the J gene lost 9 bases, with 13 bases spanning the gap. This CDR3 has 12 amino acids. CDR3 DNA sequence: TGTGCCAGCACCGTACCCCCCACTGAGCAGTTCTTC. Protein: CASTVPPTEQFF.

About this clonotype: This may come from a read error, since a much larger clone is one base off. The chain couples TRBV7-9 to TRBJ2-7; D gene unclear. The CDR3 is 13 residues long. Germline-derived CDR1 and CDR2 are SEHNR and FQNEAQ (reference sequence). V was shortened by 1 base and J by 2 bases, with 6 bases between the two germline ends. The CDR3 DNA follows: TGTGCCAGCAGCTTAGTCAGTCCCTACGAGCAGTACTTC. It codes for CASSLVSPYEQYF.

This clonotype was seen only a few times. The V gene is TRBV11-2, the J gene TRBJ2-7; TRBD2 is a possible D gene (6 bases). CDR3 length: 14 residues. Germline loops: CDR1 SGHAT, CDR2 FQNNGV. Trimming removed 4 bases from V and 5 bases from J, with 15 bases in between. The CDR3 DNA sequence: TGTGCCAGCAGCTCTATCGGGGGTAGGGACGAGCAGTACTTC. Translation gives CASSSIGGRDEQYF.

This chain uses TRBV27 with TRBJ1-5; no definite D call. Germline V gene lookup returns CDR1 MNHEY and CDR2 SMNVEV (reference sequence). This CDR3 is built from 15 residues. V lost 1 base, J lost 1 base, and 8 bases lay in between. CDR3: CASSLWGGSNQPQHF. Written as DNA, the CDR3 is TGTGCCAGCAGTTTATGGGGTGGGAGCAATCAGCCCCAGCATTTT.

The chain links TRBV9 to TRBJ2-4; the D gene is possibly TRBD2 (6 bases). The CDR3 consists of 11 residues. Looked up from germline, CDR1 is SGDLS and CDR2 is YYNGEE. V gave up 3 bases and J gave up 10 bases, with 8 bases separating them. CDR3 DNA sequence: TGTGCCAGCAGCGAGGGACTGATTCAGTACTTC. Translating it yields CASSEGLIQYF.

This clonotype was seen at least ten times. The chain has TRBV12-3 or TRBV12-4 and TRBJ2-3; a possible D gene is TRBD1 (6 bases). CDR3 length equals 17 residues. Trimming took off 7 bases at V and 4 bases at J, with 24 bases between the two ends. CDR3 sequence (DNA): TGTGCCAGCACATACAGGCAGGGGCAACCGGGCGCAGATACGCAGTATTTT. This gives the protein CASTYRQGQPGADTQYF.

This clonotype was seen repeatedly, ten times or more. The J gene is TRBJ1-5, the V gene TRBV6-1; D is possibly TRBD1 (6 bases). The CDR3 has 13 amino acids. V was pared by 6 bases and J by 4 bases, with 10 bases between. CDR1 and CDR2 from the germline V gene are MNHNS and SASEGT. The chain's CDR3 is CASRLQGNQPQHF. The CDR3, as DNA: TGTGCCAGCAGGTTACAGGGAAATCAGCCCCAGCATTTT.

This clonotype appeared a few times. The chain employs TRBV5-1 and TRBJ2-5, with 13 positions matching TRBD2. Germline V CDR1 and CDR2: SGHRS, YFSETQ. The trim removed 3 bases at V and 5 bases at J, leaving 7 bases unmatched. CDR3 length: 16 residues. In DNA form, the CDR3 reads TGCGCCAGCAGCTCTACTAGCGGGAGGGCCTGGGAGACCCAGTACTTC. This sequence encodes CASSSTSGRAWETQYF.

At least ten counts were recorded for this clonotype. V usage is TRBV5-1 and J usage is TRBJ2-7, with a tentative D call TRBD2 (6 bases). From germline, CDR1 is SGHRS and CDR2 YFSETQ. The V gene lost 2 bases and the J gene lost 5 bases, with 14 bases spanning the gap. The CDR3 loop spans 14 amino acids. The CDR3: CASSFGGTQNEQYF. DNA of the CDR3: TGCGCCAGCAGCTTTGGCGGGACTCAGAACGAGCAGTACTTC.

This clonotype has a handful of counts. The genes are TRBV28 and TRBJ2-1, with TRBD2 matching over 9 bases. Germline trimming cut 2 bases from V and 5 bases from J; bases unmatched to any gene: 10. CDR1 and CDR2 from the germline V gene are MDHEN and SYDVKM. The CDR3 has 17 residues. The CDR3 reads CASSLGAWLAGNNEQFF. The CDR3 DNA follows: TGTGCCAGCAGTTTAGGGGCTTGGCTAGCGGGGAACAATGAGCAGTTCTTC.

In this sample, this clonotype turned up many times. The chain employs TRBV3-1 and TRBJ1-1; tentative D call: TRBD1 (5 bases). This CDR3 spans 16 amino acids. Germline CDR1 and CDR2: LGHDT and YNNKEL (reference sequence). With 1 base removed from V and 2 bases from J, the gap between germline ends came to 14 bases. The CDR3, as DNA: TGTGCCAGCAGCCAAGTGAGGGGATCGGGAAACACTGAAGCTTTCTTT. Translation gives CASSQVRGSGNTEAFF.

This clonotype was counted at least ten times. DNA for the CDR3: TGTGCCAGCGAGGAAGGGGGCTACGAGCAGTACTTC. Its translation: CASEEGGYEQYF. The chain couples TRBV28 to TRBJ2-7, with a weak D call TRBD1 (6 bases). The CDR3 extends over 12 amino acids. Germline V lookup: CDR1 MDHEN, CDR2 SYDVKM. Between the trimmed V and J ends, which lost 8 bases and 3 bases, there was a span of 11 bases.

This clonotype turned up a few times. This chain links TRBV20-1 with TRBJ2-7; no clear D gene. Between the trimmed V and J ends, which lost 5 bases and 3 bases, there was a span of 14 bases. This CDR3 is built from 13 residues. Germline CDR1 reads DFQATT; CDR2 reads SNEGSKA (reference sequence). For the CDR3, the DNA is TGCAGTGCTTCCGTACAGCCCCGCTACGAGCAGTACTTC. It translates to CSASVQPRYEQYF.

This clonotype appeared many times. This chain links TRBV14 with TRBJ2-3, with a weak D call TRBD2 (6 bases). Germline V lookup: CDR1 SGHDN, CDR2 FVKESK. Trimming pared 4 bases from V and 0 bases from J, leaving 11 bases between. CDR3 length equals 15 residues. CDR3 coding DNA: TGTGCCAGCAGCCGAGATAGCGGTAGCACAGATACGCAGTATTTT. Residues: CASSRDSGSTDTQYF.

There are many counts of this clonotype. The V and J genes are TRBV18 and TRBJ1-1; D ambiguous. Germline V CDR1 and CDR2: KGHSH, LQKENI. This CDR3 region has 15 residues. Trimming cost V 0 bases and J 0 bases, with 8 bases left between them. CDR3 in DNA: TGTGCCAGCTCACCACCCCGGGCGCTGAACACTGAAGCTTTCTTT. Its translation is CASSPPRALNTEAFF.

On this clonotype itself: A read error may explain this, as a much larger clone is one base away. V usage is TRBV20-1 and J usage is TRBJ2-7; unclear D gene. Trimming took off 7 bases at V and 3 bases at J, with 10 bases between the two ends. The germline gives CDR1 DFQATT, CDR2 SNEGSKA (reference sequence). The CDR3 covers 11 residues. DNA for the CDR3: TGCAGTGTTAGTAACGACTACGAGCAGTACTTC. It is translated as CSVSNDYEQYF.

This clonotype was found many times. This chain links TRBV27 with TRBJ2-5; 7 bases fit TRBD2. The length of the CDR3 is 14 residues. Trimming removed 5 bases from V and 5 bases from J; junction bases left unmatched: 8. The germline V gene has CDR1 MNHEY and CDR2 SMNVEV (reference sequence). Here the CDR3 reads CASSGAGDVETQYF. The CDR3 DNA follows: TGTGCCAGCAGTGGGGCGGGAGATGTGGAGACCCAGTACTTC.

This clonotype has a count of ten or more. The rearrangement joins TRBV7-3 to TRBJ2-2; no definite D call. The CDR3 has 13 amino acids. Germline values: CDR1 SGHTA, CDR2 FQGTGA. Trimming shortened V by 4 bases and J by 6 bases, and 9 bases separated the two germline ends. CDR3 nucleotides: TGTGCCAGCAGCTCTAGAGTGTCCGGGGAGCTGTTTTTT. This encodes CASSSRVSGELFF.

The chain has TRBV27 and TRBJ2-2, with 7 bases that match TRBD1. The CDR3 is 14 amino acids. The germline V gene has CDR1 MNHEY and CDR2 SMNVEV (reference sequence). V gave up 6 bases and J gave up 0 bases; unmatched junction bases: 1. The CDR3 is CASRGGPNTGELFF. The CDR3, as DNA: TGTGCCAGCAGAGGGGGCCCGAACACCGGGGAGCTGTTTTTT.

The table lists this clonotype with many counts. This chain uses TRBV20-1 with TRBJ2-7, with TRBD2 identical over 7 bases. J was trimmed by 5 bases and V by 0 bases; bases with no gene match: 4. The CDR3 runs to 13 residues. Looked up from germline, CDR1 is DFQATT and CDR2 is SNEGSKA (reference sequence). Here the CDR3 DNA reads TGCAGTGCTAGAGATTGGACTAGGAACGAGCAGTACTTC. Its translation: CSARDWTRNEQYF.